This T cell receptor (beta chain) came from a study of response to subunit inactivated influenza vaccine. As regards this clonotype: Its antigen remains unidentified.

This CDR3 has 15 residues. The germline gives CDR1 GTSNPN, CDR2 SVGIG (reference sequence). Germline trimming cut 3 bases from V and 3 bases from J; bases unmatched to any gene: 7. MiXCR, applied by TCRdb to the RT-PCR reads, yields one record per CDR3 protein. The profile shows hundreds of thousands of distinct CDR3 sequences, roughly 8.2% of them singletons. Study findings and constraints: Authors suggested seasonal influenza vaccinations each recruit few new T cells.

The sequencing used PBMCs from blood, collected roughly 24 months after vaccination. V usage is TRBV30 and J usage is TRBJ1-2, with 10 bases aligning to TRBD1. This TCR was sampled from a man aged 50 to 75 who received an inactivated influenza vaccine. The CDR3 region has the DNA TGTGCCTGGAGGGGACTGACAGGGGGCGACTATGGCTACACCTTC. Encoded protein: CAWRGLTGGDYGYTF.